Sequencing of this T cell receptor (beta chain) was carried out in a study of blood T cell repertoires in COVID-19. Study context: Acute-phase and convalescent COVID-19 samples originated in the United States, Italy and Spain. T cells, B-cell-depleted T cells, or PBMCs provided the cDNA or gDNA that served as material.

The CDR3 loop spans 12 amino acids. Germline-derived CDR1 and CDR2 are LNHDA and SQIVND (reference sequence). The V gene end was trimmed by 6 bases and the J gene end by 4 bases; junction bases not matched to a gene: 0. The study assigned cohorts using participant-reported clinical history. All recovered Cohort 3 donors got two negative PCRs, got clearance, or saw symptom resolution. Libraries were prepared by immunoSEQ multiplex PCR; TCRdb keeps only in-frame clonotypes and omits some of them. This table holds approximately 300,000 clones, 75% to 90% found once. The sequence derives from a man between 60 and 70 years old who had recovered from COVID-19. The chain couples TRBV19 to TRBJ1-5; 7 bases agree with TRBD1. Sequencing input: PBMCs or T cells enriched from blood (not recorded which). CDR3 in DNA: TGTGCCAGTAGGGGACAGAATCAGCCCCAGCATTTT. This encodes CASRGQNQPQHF. Looking up the rest from reference TRBV19 and TRBJ1-5 gives the full variable domain: DGGITQSPKYLFRKEGQNVTLSCEQNLNHDAMYWYRQDPGQGLRLIYYSQIVNDFQKGDIAEGYSVSREKKESFPLTVTSAQKNPTAFYLCASRGQNQPQHFGDGTRLSIL.